A selection of T cell receptor beta chains follows, all from one sample in a study of graft-versus-host responses after intestinal transplantation. No antigens are known for them. Method: immunoSEQ multiplex PCR; TCRdb's copy keeps in-frame clones and lacks some. The repertoire holds about 80,000 clones, with approximately 91% as singletons. The sequencing used unstimulated CD4+ T cells sorted from spleen or lymph node cells, collected before intestinal transplant. All receptors come from a human donor who received an intestinal transplant. Both conserved end residues are part of each CDR3. A D gene is named only where the DNA matches it firmly. Not all rows give a size; the values are once, few, many and, for expanded clones, a class.

CDR3	DNA	size	V	J	D
CTSSQEGTTPNEQFF	TGCACCAGCAGCCAAGAAGGGACTACCCCCAATGAGCAGTTCTTC	-	TRBV1	TRBJ2-1	-
CASSYPGLPYEQYF	TGTGCCAGCAGTTACCCCGGACTCCCCTACGAGCAGTACTTC	-	TRBV28	TRBJ2-7	-
CASSLGTDWEQYF	TGTGCCAGCTCACTCGGGACAGACTGGGAGCAGTACTTC	-	TRBV18	TRBJ2-7	TRBD1
CASSLEGGIREQFF	TGCGCCAGCAGCTTGGAGGGGGGGATAAGGGAGCAGTTCTTC	-	TRBV5-1	TRBJ2-1	-
CAISSSIRRDEQYF	TGTGCCATCAGTAGTTCCATCCGGAGGGACGAGCAGTACTTC	-	TRBV10-3	TRBJ2-7	-
CASSLKDWRSNYGYTF	TGTGCCAGCAGTTTAAAGGACTGGAGGTCTAACTATGGCTACACCTTC	-	TRBV28	TRBJ1-2	-
CASSTGPYGYTF	TGTGCCAGCAGTACTGGGCCCTATGGCTACACCTTC	-	TRBV27	TRBJ1-2	-
CASSIDRSLEAFF	TGTGCCAGTAGTATAGATCGGAGTCTTGAAGCTTTCTTT	-	TRBV19	TRBJ1-1	-
CASSPLTGFGNTIYF	TGTGCCAGCAGCCCTTTGACAGGGTTTGGAAACACCATATATTTT	few	TRBV4-2	TRBJ1-3	TRBD1
CASSSIEGTNEKLFF	TGTGCCAGCAGCTCGATCGAGGGTACCAATGAAAAACTGTTTTTT	-	TRBV7-9	TRBJ1-4	-
CASSTSRDRDAYGYTF	TGTGCCAGCAGCACAAGCCGGGACAGGGATGCCTATGGCTACACCTTC	-	TRBV2	TRBJ1-2	TRBD1
CADNNEQFF	TGTGCCGACAACAATGAGCAGTTCTTC	-	TRBV15	TRBJ2-1	-
CASAGTAKETQYF	TGCGCCAGCGCCGGGACAGCGAAAGAGACCCAGTACTTC	-	TRBV5-1	TRBJ2-5	TRBD1
CASSLGDRPYEQYF	TGTGCCAGCAGCTTAGGGGACAGACCCTACGAGCAGTACTTC	-	TRBV5-6	TRBJ2-7	TRBD1
CASKRGQGPVKLFF	TGTGCCAGTAAAAGGGGACAGGGGCCTGTGAAACTGTTTTTT	-	TRBV19	TRBJ1-4	TRBD1
CATTDRLTYEQYF	TGTGCCACCACGGACAGGTTAACCTACGAGCAGTACTTC	few	TRBV6-5	TRBJ2-7	TRBD1
CASSDRQGALMNTEAFF	TGTGCCAGCAGTGACCGCCAGGGGGCCCTCATGAACACTGAAGCTTTCTTT	few	TRBV6-1	TRBJ1-1	TRBD1
CASRPTASYEQYF	TGTGCCAGCCGCCCGACAGCTTCCTACGAGCAGTACTTC	-	TRBV28	TRBJ2-7	-
CASSVDTPYTGELFF	TGTGCCAGCAGCGTAGATACACCTTACACCGGGGAGCTGTTTTTT	-	TRBV9	TRBJ2-2	-
CASRVAPKGLETQYF	TGTGCCTCCAGGGTGGCCCCGAAAGGCCTCGAGACCCAGTACTTC	-	TRBV2	TRBJ2-5	-
CASSSGGSYEQYF	TGTGCCAGCAGTTCCGGGGGGTCCTACGAGCAGTACTTC	-	TRBV6-5	TRBJ2-7	TRBD2
CASSLDLDFYEQYF	TGTGCCAGCAGCTTAGATTTGGACTTCTACGAGCAGTACTTC	-	TRBV11-2	TRBJ2-7	-
CASSAGPTATLLNSPLHF	TGTGCCAGCAGTGCAGGACCGACAGCTACCCTACTAAATTCACCCCTCCACTTT	-	TRBV25-1	TRBJ1-6	-
CASSPRGGLAASYNEQFF	TGCGCCAGCAGCCCCCGCGGGGGACTAGCGGCCTCCTACAATGAGCAGTTCTTC	-	TRBV5-1	TRBJ2-1	TRBD2
CASSLGGGRETQYF	TGCGCCAGCAGCTTGGGAGGGGGAAGAGAGACCCAGTACTTC	-	TRBV5-1	TRBJ2-5	-
CASSSGTGGPSTDTQYF	TGTGCCAGCAGTTCCGGGACAGGGGGCCCTAGCACAGATACGCAGTATTTT	-	TRBV28	TRBJ2-3	TRBD1
CASSQRTGVYEQYF	TGTGCCAGCAGCCAACGGACAGGGGTCTACGAGCAGTACTTC	few	TRBV4-2	TRBJ2-7	TRBD1
CASSLGQGGTDTQYF	TGTGCCAGCAGCTTAGGACAGGGGGGCACAGATACGCAGTATTTT	-	TRBV7-6	TRBJ2-3	TRBD1
CASSLAWLGRGYGYTF	TGTGCCAGCAGCTTGGCCTGGTTGGGGCGAGGCTATGGCTACACCTTC	-	TRBV5-4	TRBJ1-2	-
CASSLMPLAGGDEQYF	TGCGCCAGCAGCTTGATGCCGCTAGCGGGAGGGGACGAGCAGTACTTC	-	TRBV5-1	TRBJ2-7	TRBD2
CASSLGQGSYEQYF	TGTGCCAGCAGCTTGGGACAGGGGTCCTACGAGCAGTACTTC	-	TRBV5-6	TRBJ2-7	TRBD1
CASSQPGLSAEGYTF	TGCGCCAGCAGCCAACCGGGACTCTCGGCGGAGGGCTACACCTTC	-	TRBV4-1	TRBJ1-2	-
CASSQWGERGGTTGELFF	TGCGCCAGCAGCCAGTGGGGGGAGCGGGGGGGCACCACCGGGGAGCTGTTTTTT	-	TRBV4-1	TRBJ2-2	TRBD2
CASSQSGVTDTQYF	TGCGCCAGCAGCCAATCAGGGGTCACAGATACGCAGTATTTT	-	TRBV4-1	TRBJ2-3	-
CASSLVTGPDTDTQYF	TGTGCCAGCAGTCTCGTGACAGGACCTGACACAGATACGCAGTATTTT	-	TRBV6-4	TRBJ2-3	-
CAAGTGVGNQPQHF	TGTGCCGCCGGGACAGGGGTAGGCAATCAGCCCCAGCATTTT	few	TRBV6-1	TRBJ1-5	TRBD1
CASSPYTGGESEAFF	TGTGCCAGCTCACCCTACACAGGGGGAGAGTCTGAAGCTTTCTTT	-	TRBV18	TRBJ1-1	TRBD1